What follows is one T cell receptor beta chain and its context. Its antigen is still unknown. Its ends do not fully match the called genes, so a read error is possible. This CDR3 has 12 amino acids. Germline V gene data show CDR1 as MDHEN and CDR2 as SYDVKM. This entry belongs to a study of shared clonotypes between healthy human individuals. Study-wide findings and caveats: Estimated clonotype richness was generally higher in naive than memory subsets.

Several immunoSEQ plates held equal portions of the genomic DNA taken from each subset. Profiling relied on immunoSEQ multiplex PCR, and the TCRdb table lists in-frame clones only, not all of them. Found here are around 700,000 clones, approximately 79% of them singletons; the top ten hold around 1.6%. Sequencing was performed on memory CD4+ T cells sorted from blood. Subset given: CD45RA-negative fraction. This clonotype was obtained from a woman aged 25 to 39 in good health. The rearrangement uses TRBV28 and TRBJ1-4; no reliable D call. DNA of the CDR3: TGTGCCAGCAGTTTTGGTTATCGGGCAGTCCATTTT. As protein: CASSFGYRAVHF.